This T cell receptor beta chain came from a study of CD8 T cells in Susac syndrome. Reverse transcription used roughly 0.45 to 1 ug RNA and random hexamers. One entry per CDR3 protein results from TCRdb running MiXCR on the immunoSEQ multiplex PCR reads. The data show approximately 120,000 distinct CDR3 sequences, 80% to 95% seen once. The CDR3 covers 16 residues. V lost 5 bases to trimming and J lost 2 bases, with 15 bases between them. Germline CDR1 reads SEHNR; CDR2 reads FQNEAQ (reference sequence). This sequence originates from a human donor with multiple sclerosis. This sequence joins TRBV7-9 and TRBJ2-2; D might be TRBD1 (6 bases). The specimen was CD8+ T cells from PBMCs. The CDR3 sequence is CASSTSGATNTGELFF. CDR3 bases: TGTGCCAGCAGCACCTCAGGGGCCACAAACACCGGGGAGCTGTTTTTT.